The 11 T cell receptor beta chains given below trace back to one sample, sequenced in a study of blood T cell repertoires in COVID-19. Repertoires were generated with immunoSEQ multiplex PCR, while TCRdb's copy carries only in-frame clones and drops some. In the table there are over 60,000 clones, more than 75% of which are singletons. Source material: peripheral blood. The receptors shown here come from a human donor in a cohort sampled during active COVID-19.

The V gene is TRBV5-6, the J gene TRBJ1-1; 11 positions agree with TRBD1. The V and J ends lost 4 bases and 3 bases, in that order; junction bases with no gene match: 8. This CDR3 comprises 16 residues. In germline, CDR1 is SGHDT, CDR2 YYEEEE. CDR3 sequence: CASSPDRGPTYTEAFF. CDR3 sequence (DNA): TGTGCCAGCAGCCCGGACAGGGGGCCTACTTACACTGAAGCTTTCTTT.

The rearrangement links TRBV5-1 to TRBJ2-7; D call uncertain. Trimming left V 0 bases short and J 10 bases short, with 17 bases between. Germline CDR1 reads SGHRS; CDR2 reads YFSETQ. This CDR3 spans 14 amino acids. CDR3 DNA: TGCGCCAGCAGCTTGGAACCAGACCTTAGCAAACAGTACTTC. Protein: CASSLEPDLSKQYF.

This chain links TRBV6-5 with TRBJ1-1; D call uncertain. There are 11 residues in the CDR3. Per germline, CDR1 MNHEY and CDR2 SVGAGI. V was cut by 4 bases and J by 5 bases, with 5 bases left in between. The CDR3 loop is CASSSRTEAFF. In DNA, the CDR3 is TGTGCCAGCAGTTCCCGGACTGAAGCTTTCTTT.

This sequence joins TRBV29-1 and TRBJ1-3; D is unresolved. This CDR3 has 12 residues. Trimming took 7 bases from V and 0 from J, leaving 7 bases between them. Germline CDR1 and CDR2: SQVTM and ANQGSEA. The CDR3: CSAGHSGNTIYF. CDR3 nucleotides: TGCAGCGCCGGCCACTCTGGAAACACCATATATTTT.

DNA of the CDR3: TGTGCCAGCAGCCAAGATAGGACAGCTAATAATTCACCCCTCCACTTT. This gives the protein CASSQDRTANNSPLHF. V is TRBV4-2 and J is TRBJ1-6; D is perhaps TRBD1 (6 bases). The V and J ends lost 0 bases and 5 bases respectively, with 11 bases between them. The CDR3 length is 16 residues. Germline V gives CDR1 LGHNA, CDR2 YNFKEQ.

This clone was seen only once. One end of the junction varies from germline; a read error may be responsible. The chain carries TRBV4-2 and TRBJ1-2; TRBD1 matches 9 bases. The CDR3 sequence is 15 residues long. Germline CDR1 is LGHNA and CDR2 is YNFKEQ. The CDR3 region has the DNA TGTGCCAGCAGCCAAGATCCTTGGACAGGGGAGAAATTTGCCTTC. Its protein is CASSQDPWTGEKFAF.

The V call is TRBV6-5, the J call TRBJ1-1, with no clear D. The CDR3 has 14 amino acids. The germline gives CDR1 MNHEY, CDR2 SVGAGI. V was cut by 6 bases and J by 1 base, with 12 bases left in between. This CDR3 is CASRRSPPNTEAFF. CDR3 nucleotide sequence: TGTGCCAGCAGAAGGAGTCCCCCGAACACTGAAGCTTTCTTT.

This chain joins TRBV2 and TRBJ2-4, with 13 bases that match TRBD2. This CDR3 has 17 amino acids. From germline, CDR1 is SNHLY and CDR2 FYNNEI. Trimming at V came to 5 bases and at J to 0 bases, leaving 4 bases not matched to a gene. The CDR3 coding sequence is TGTGCCAGCAGTATTACTAGCGGGGGGGTAGCCAAAAACATTCAGTACTTC. Translation: CASSITSGGVAKNIQYF.

The chain combines TRBV7-9 with TRBJ2-5; D possibly corresponds to TRBD1 (6 bases). The germline CDR1 and CDR2 sequences are SEHNR and FQNEAQ (reference sequence). V lost 4 bases and J lost 2, with 11 bases in between. The CDR3 spans 14 residues. Written as DNA, the CDR3 is TGTGCCAGCAGCTATAACCAGGGGCAAGAGACCCAGTACTTC. As protein: CASSYNQGQETQYF.

V gene TRBV19 combines with J gene TRBJ2-7, with 8 positions matching TRBD1. With V trimmed by 8 bases and J by 0 bases, 15 bases remained unmatched. CDR3 length: 17 amino acids. Germline values: CDR1 LNHDA, CDR2 SQIVND (reference sequence). CDR3 sequence: CASSTGGYEETSYEQYF. DNA for the CDR3: TGTGCCAGTTCAACAGGGGGGTACGAGGAAACCTCCTACGAGCAGTACTTC.

This rearrangement joins TRBV5-1 to TRBJ1-6; 7 positions match TRBD1. V shed 4 bases, J shed 10 bases, and the junction held 17 bases outside the gene matches. CDR1 is SGHRS and CDR2 is YFSETQ in the germline V gene. The CDR3 length is 17 residues. As DNA, the CDR3 is TGCGCCAGCAGCCCCACAACTGGACAGGTCGGTAGCTCACCCCTCCACTTT. Protein sequence: CASSPTTGQVGSSPLHF. The variable domain in full, with the rest retrieved from reference TRBV5-1 and TRBJ1-6, is KAGVTQTPRYLIKTRGQQVTLSCSPISGHRSVSWYQQTPGQGLQFLFEYFSETQRNKGNFPGRFSGRQFSNSRSEMNVSTLELGDSALYLCASSPTTGQVGSSPLHFGNGTRLTVT.